The 30 T cell receptor beta chains below were found in one sample sequenced in a study of PD-1 blockade in classical Hodgkin lymphoma. Sequencing was performed with immunoSEQ multiplex PCR; in TCRdb, only in-frame clones are kept and a portion is missing. The table includes about 27,000 clones, roughly 80% detected once. Every single patient, without exception, relapsed after autologous stem cell transplantation, and brentuximab vedotin exposure varied. The study purified CD4+ T cells from thawed PBMCs using magnetic negative selection. Material: CD4+ T cells from blood, obtained at baseline. Every receptor here comes from a human donor with classical Hodgkin lymphoma.

This clone was observed a few times. The gene calls are TRBV6-6 and TRBJ1-6; D might be TRBD1 (5 bases). The CDR3 loop spans 14 amino acids. The germline V gene has CDR1 MNHNY and CDR2 SVGAGI (reference sequence). V lost 0 bases to trimming and J lost 10 bases, with 10 bases between them. As DNA, the CDR3 is TGTGCCAGCAGTTACTCGGGGCGCGCATCACCCCTCCACTTT. As protein: CASSYSGRASPLHF.

The chain employs TRBV28 and TRBJ1-5, with D perhaps TRBD1 (5 bases). Germline assignment: CDR1 MDHEN and CDR2 SYDVKM. The CDR3 length is 19 residues. Trimming left V 1 base short and J 6 bases short, with 25 bases between. In nucleotides, the CDR3 is TGTGCCAGCAGTTTATTTATTCCGTTGGCGACAGTGCGTACTCAGCCCCAGCATTTT. It is translated as CASSLFIPLATVRTQPQHF.

This chain links TRBV9 with TRBJ2-3; D gene uncertain. Germline V gene lookup returns CDR1 SGDLS and CDR2 YYNGEE. There are 16 residues in the CDR3. V lost 0 bases and J 0 bases, leaving 11 bases between the germline ends. The CDR3 protein is CASSVVTGYSTDTQYF. The CDR3, as DNA: TGTGCCAGCAGCGTAGTAACGGGTTATAGCACAGATACGCAGTATTTT.

The gene calls are TRBV7-2 and TRBJ1-2; a possible D gene is TRBD1 (5 bases). Germline CDR1 is SGHTA and CDR2 is FQGNSA. Trimming removed 3 bases at V and 9 bases at J, with 11 bases between. This CDR3 is 12 amino acids long. The chain's CDR3 is CASSLRGGSYTF. The CDR3, as DNA: TGTGCCAGCAGCTTGAGGGGCGGGAGCTACACCTTC.

V and J are TRBV7-2 and TRBJ2-7; 9 bases align to TRBD2. Losses at the gene ends were 5 bases for V and 1 base for J; bases not matched to a gene: 15. CDR3 size: 18 residues. Germline CDR1 is SGHTA and CDR2 is FQGNSA. The CDR3: CASSEGLPGLAWSYEQYF. The DNA for the CDR3 is TGTGCCAGCAGCGAGGGCTTGCCGGGACTAGCTTGGTCCTACGAGCAGTACTTC.

The chain carries TRBV6-5 and TRBJ1-2; possibly TRBD1 for D (6 bases). Germline CDR1 is MNHEY and CDR2 is SVGAGI. Trimming removed 5 bases at V and 4 bases at J, with 11 bases between. CDR3 length equals 13 residues. CDR3 nucleotide sequence: TGTGCCAGCAGTCCAGGGGAGGTCTATGGCTACACCTTC. Translated: CASSPGEVYGYTF.

This clone was seen more than once but under ten times. J is TRBJ1-3 and V is TRBV30, with D hard to call. V lost 2 bases and J 0 bases, leaving 2 bases between the germline ends. This CDR3 is built from 12 residues. Germline V lookup: CDR1 GTSNPN, CDR2 SVGIG (reference sequence). CDR3 bases: TGTGCCTGGAGTTACTCTGGAAACACCATATATTTT. Encoded protein: CAWSYSGNTIYF.

This chain joins TRBV4-3 and TRBJ2-2; D is ambiguous. Trimming took off 2 bases at V and 5 bases at J, with 9 bases between the two ends. The CDR3 is 14 residues long. CDR1 and CDR2 (germline): LGHNA, YSLEER. The CDR3 DNA reads TGCGCCAGCAGCCAAAAGATCGGGACCGGGGAGCTGTTTTTT. Translating it yields CASSQKIGTGELFF.

The chain recombines TRBV10-1 with TRBJ2-7; a weak D match, TRBD1 (6 bases). V was pared by 3 bases and J by 5 bases, with 17 bases between. The CDR3 consists of 15 residues. The V gene's germline CDR1 is WNHNN and CDR2 SYGVQD (reference sequence). CDR3 DNA: TGCGCCAGCAGTGATCCTGGCCAGGGGTATAACGAGCAGTACTTC. Encoded protein: CASSDPGQGYNEQYF.

The chain carries TRBV10-3 and TRBJ2-7, with TRBD1 matching over 7 bases. This CDR3 is built from 16 residues. Trimming removed 3 bases from V and 4 bases from J; junction bases left unmatched: 12. Germline lookup yields CDR1 ENHRY and CDR2 SYGVKD. The DNA of the CDR3 is TGTGCCATCAGTGATAAGCGACAGGGAGATCTTTACGAGCAGTACTTC. It translates to CAISDKRQGDLYEQYF.

The V call is TRBV19, the J call TRBJ1-4, with D perhaps matching TRBD1 (5 bases). The V end lost 1 base, the J end lost 1 base, and 7 bases lay between the germline ends. The CDR3 runs to 15 residues. Germline CDR1 is LNHDA and CDR2 is SQIVND (reference sequence). This chain's CDR3 is CASSIGGGTNEKLFF. In nucleotides, the CDR3 is TGTGCCAGTAGTATAGGCGGGGGAACTAATGAAAAACTGTTTTTT.

The chain couples TRBV30 to TRBJ2-5, with D hard to call. Trimming cost V 1 base and J 4 bases, with 4 bases left between them. Germline values: CDR1 GTSNPN, CDR2 SVGIG (reference sequence). This CDR3 is built from 11 residues. CDR3 protein: CAWSGGETQYF. CDR3 nucleotide sequence: TGTGCCTGGAGTGGGGGAGAGACCCAGTACTTC.

V gene TRBV4-2 combines with J gene TRBJ2-5, with D perhaps matching TRBD1 (6 bases). V lost 4 bases to trimming and J lost 3 bases, with 15 bases between them. Germline CDR1 LGHNA, CDR2 YNFKEQ. The CDR3 covers 15 residues. For the CDR3, the DNA is TGTGCCAGCAGCCTTGGTTCAGGGGTAGAAGAGACCCAGTACTTC. Translated, it gives CASSLGSGVEETQYF.

The CDR3 is CASSDGTGVSEQFF. CDR3 nucleotide sequence: TGCGCCAGCAGCGACGGGACAGGGGTTAGTGAGCAGTTCTTC. V gene TRBV5-1 combines with J gene TRBJ2-1, with 10 bases aligning to TRBD1. The germline gives CDR1 SGHRS, CDR2 YFSETQ. The CDR3 extends over 14 amino acids. The ends lost 4 bases at V and 9 bases at J; junction bases unmatched: 7.

This clone was counted between two and nine times. CDR3 bases: TGTGCCAGCAGCGAACAGGGACACTCACCCCTCCACTTT. Residues: CASSEQGHSPLHF. The chain joins TRBV11-2 to TRBJ1-6; D perhaps matches TRBD1 (6 bases). The CDR3 has 13 amino acids. With 5 bases removed from V and 10 bases from J, the gap between germline ends came to 12 bases. CDR1 and CDR2 (germline): SGHAT, FQNNGV.

V and J are TRBV6-6 and TRBJ2-5; TRBD1 aligns across 9 bases. Per the germline V gene, CDR1 is MNHNY and CDR2 is SVGAGI (reference sequence). The CDR3 consists of 15 residues. V lost 1 base, J lost 4 bases, and 4 bases stayed unmatched. In nucleotides, the CDR3 is TGTGCCAGCAGTTACTACAGGGGGCTTGGAGAGACCCAGTACTTC. The encoded protein is CASSYYRGLGETQYF.

V gene TRBV19 combines with J gene TRBJ2-3; 10 positions match TRBD1. Germline values: CDR1 LNHDA, CDR2 SQIVND (reference sequence). The CDR3 is made up of 14 amino acids. J gave up 4 bases and V 6 bases, and 4 bases lay outside the gene matches. DNA of the CDR3: TGTGCCAGTAGCAGGGACAGGGGATCAGATACGCAGTATTTT. It codes for CASSRDRGSDTQYF.

This clone was detected only once. In DNA, the CDR3 is TGTGCCAGCAGCGAGCGGACAGGGGGCCTATCCTACGAGCAGTACTTC. This translates into CASSERTGGLSYEQYF. The chain joins TRBV11-1 to TRBJ2-7, with TRBD1 matching over 11 bases. This CDR3 has 16 residues. Germline lookup yields CDR1 SGHAT and CDR2 FQDESV (reference sequence). Unmatched junction bases numbered 7, after V lost 5 bases and J lost 1 base.

J is TRBJ2-7 and V is TRBV7-2; maybe TRBD2 (6 bases). The CDR3 is 14 amino acids. Germline lookup yields CDR1 SGHTA and CDR2 FQGNSA. V lost 0 bases to trimming and J lost 2 bases, with 8 bases between them. The CDR3 sequence is CASSLARGTYEQYF. CDR3 DNA: TGTGCCAGCAGCTTAGCTCGCGGGACCTACGAGCAGTACTTC.

This clone has only a few counts. The genes are TRBV6-1 and TRBJ1-2; D perhaps matches TRBD1 (6 bases). With 4 bases removed from V and 4 bases from J, the gap between germline ends came to 13 bases. The germline CDR1 and CDR2 sequences are MNHNS and SASEGT. The CDR3 spans 14 residues. The CDR3 spells CASSVRQDLYGYTF. The DNA for the CDR3 is TGTGCCAGCAGTGTACGACAGGACCTCTATGGCTACACCTTC.

This chain links TRBV28 with TRBJ2-5; 8 bases align to TRBD1. The CDR3 loop spans 18 amino acids. Losses at the gene ends were 6 bases for V and 1 base for J; bases not matched to a gene: 16. Germline loops: CDR1 MDHEN, CDR2 SYDVKM. The CDR3 nucleotides are TGTGCCAGCAGGTTGGACAGGGTGACAGTCGTTGCCCAAGAGACCCAGTACTTC. Translating it yields CASRLDRVTVVAQETQYF. Full variable domain (missing parts from reference TRBV28 and TRBJ2-5): DVKVTQSSRYLVKRTGEKVFLECVQDMDHENMFWYRQDPGLGLRLIYFSYDVKMKEKGDIPEGYSVSREKKERFSLILESASTNQTSMYLCASRLDRVTVVAQETQYFGPGTRLLVL.

The J gene is TRBJ1-2, the V gene TRBV29-1; D perhaps matches TRBD1 (6 bases). Per germline, CDR1 SQVTM and CDR2 ANQGSEA. The CDR3 runs 14 residues. V was pared by 7 bases and J by 4 bases, with 19 bases between. CDR3 nucleotide sequence: TGCAGCGCCGATGGCCAGGGGACCCCCTATGGCTACACCTTC. Translated, it gives CSADGQGTPYGYTF.

This clone was seen a handful of times. This chain connects TRBV2 to TRBJ1-5, with unresolved D. V lost 7 bases to trimming and J lost 6 bases, with 13 bases between them. The germline CDR1 and CDR2 sequences are SNHLY and FYNNEI. The CDR3 is made up of 13 amino acids. The CDR3 here is CASTLGMAQPQHF. Here the CDR3 DNA reads TGTGCCAGCACCCTCGGCATGGCTCAGCCCCAGCATTTT. Filled out from reference TRBV2 and TRBJ1-5, the complete variable domain reads EPEVTQTPSHQVTQMGQEVILRCVPISNHLYFYWYRQILGQKVEFLVSFYNNEISEKSEIFDDQFSVERPDGSNFTLKIRSTKLEDSAMYFCASTLGMAQPQHFGDGTRLSIL.

V and J are TRBV15 and TRBJ1-5; 8 bases agree with TRBD1. The CDR3 is 17 amino acids. V lost 10 bases and J lost 4; bases outside the gene matches: 18. The V gene's germline CDR1 is LNHNV and CDR2 YYDKDF (reference sequence). The CDR3 DNA follows: TGTGCCATCTCGGGACAGGCAGGCCACTCAATTAATCAGCCCCAGCATTTT. This encodes CAISGQAGHSINQPQHF. Together with reference TRBV15 and TRBJ1-5, the CDR3 gives the full variable domain: DAMVIQNPRYQVTQFGKPVTLSCSQTLNHNVMYWYQQKSSQAPKLLFHYYDKDFNNEADTPDNFQSRRPNTSFCFLDIRSPGLGDTAMYLCAISGQAGHSINQPQHFGDGTRLSIL.

The chain links TRBV5-6 to TRBJ2-7; 8 positions agree with TRBD2. Losses at the gene ends were 5 bases for V and 2 bases for J; bases not matched to a gene: 6. The CDR3 is 14 residues long. Germline V gives CDR1 SGHDT, CDR2 YYEEEE. CDR3 sequence: CASSELAVTYEQYF. CDR3 DNA sequence: TGTGCCAGCAGTGAACTAGCGGTTACCTACGAGCAGTACTTC.

The V and J genes are TRBV5-1 and TRBJ2-2; 8 bases are a match to TRBD1. Germline CDR1 is SGHRS and CDR2 is YFSETQ. The V and J ends lost 0 bases and 13 bases, in that order; junction bases with no gene match: 8. This CDR3 comprises 14 residues. The CDR3 DNA sequence: TGCGCCAGCAGCTTGGAAGGCAGGGGGCAGAGGCTGTTTTTT. It codes for CASSLEGRGQRLFF.

The rearrangement links TRBV27 to TRBJ1-5, with D unclear. The V and J ends lost 2 bases and 5 bases respectively, with 10 bases between them. This CDR3 contains 14 residues. Germline CDR1 MNHEY, CDR2 SMNVEV (reference sequence). The DNA of the CDR3 is TGTGCCAGCAGTTTAGTAGGAGGAGATCAGCCCCAGCATTTT. Amino acid sequence: CASSLVGGDQPQHF.

This clone has only one observation. V usage is TRBV6-5 and J usage is TRBJ1-4; D might be TRBD1 (5 bases). Germline V lookup: CDR1 MNHEY, CDR2 SVGAGI. V was shortened by 4 bases and J by 0 bases, with 12 bases between the two germline ends. There are 16 residues in the CDR3. CDR3 nucleotide sequence: TGTGCCAGCAGTTCTGGGGCGAAGACAACTAATGAAAAACTGTTTTTT. Translating it yields CASSSGAKTTNEKLFF.

This clone turned up a few times. The chain has TRBV4-2 and TRBJ1-5; no reliable D call. Trimming stripped 0 bases from V and 9 bases from J, with 9 bases between. The CDR3 spans 13 residues. Germline CDR1 reads LGHNA; CDR2 reads YNFKEQ. CDR3 in amino acids: CASSQDFGAPQHF. DNA for the CDR3: TGTGCCAGCAGCCAAGATTTCGGAGCGCCCCAGCATTTT.

V usage is TRBV6-5 and J usage is TRBJ2-7; D remains unclear. This CDR3 region has 16 residues. Germline V lookup: CDR1 MNHEY, CDR2 SVGAGI. Trimming removed 0 bases at V and 0 bases at J, with 12 bases between. The CDR3 region has the DNA TGTGCCAGCAGTTACTCGAAACACGGAACCTCCTACGAGCAGTACTTC. Its translation is CASSYSKHGTSYEQYF.